This is a list of T cell receptor beta chains from one sample in a study of blood T cell repertoires in COVID-19. Libraries were prepared by immunoSEQ multiplex PCR; TCRdb keeps only in-frame clonotypes and omits some of them. This sample yields about 87,000 clones, of which 70% to 85% are seen a single time; roughly 4.2% belongs to the top ten. The sequenced sample was peripheral blood. These receptors originate from a woman aged 45-59 years with acute or convalescent COVID-19. Both conserved end residues are part of each CDR3. Each record gives: D gene, clone size, J gene, V gene, CDR3 DNA, CDR3 protein. The D gene is left open where the match is weak. The size field is filled for only some rows; it gives once, few, many or a size class.

d_call: NA
clone_size: once
j_call: TRBJ1-4
v_call: TRBV7-2
cdr3_nt: TGTGCCAGCAGGGGAGGGGCTAATGAAAAACTGTTTTTT
cdr3_aa: CASRGGANEKLFF

d_call: NA
clone_size: NA
j_call: TRBJ1-4
v_call: TRBV10-3
cdr3_nt: TGTGCCATCAGTGAGTCGGGCAGGGAAGAAAAACTGTTTTTT
cdr3_aa: CAISESGREEKLFF

d_call: NA
clone_size: NA
j_call: TRBJ1-5
v_call: TRBV3-1/TRBV3-2
cdr3_nt: TGTGCCAGCAGCGGGGGGTATGGCAATCAGCCCCAGCATTTT
cdr3_aa: CASSGGYGNQPQHF

d_call: NA
clone_size: NA
j_call: TRBJ2-7
v_call: TRBV27
cdr3_nt: TGTGCCAGCAGTCCCCTGGACAGAGACGAGCAGTACTTC
cdr3_aa: CASSPLDRDEQYF

d_call: NA
clone_size: NA
j_call: TRBJ2-3
v_call: TRBV7-7
cdr3_nt: TGTGCCAGCAGCCCCACAGGGTCAGGCGCAGATACGCAGTATTTT
cdr3_aa: CASSPTGSGADTQYF

d_call: TRBD2
clone_size: NA
j_call: TRBJ2-7
v_call: TRBV3-1/TRBV3-2
cdr3_nt: TGTGCCAGCAGCCAAGTTCGACTAGCGGGGGGGCTTGAGCAGTACTTC
cdr3_aa: CASSQVRLAGGLEQYF

d_call: NA
clone_size: NA
j_call: TRBJ2-7
v_call: TRBV9
cdr3_nt: TGTGCCAGCAGCGTAGGGCAGGGTGGCTACGAGCAGTACTTC
cdr3_aa: CASSVGQGGYEQYF

d_call: TRBD1
clone_size: NA
j_call: TRBJ1-2
v_call: TRBV24-1
cdr3_nt: TGTGCCACCAGTGACGGACAGGGGGCTGATCCGGTCTATGGCTACACCTTC
cdr3_aa: CATSDGQGADPVYGYTF

d_call: NA
clone_size: NA
j_call: TRBJ1-1
v_call: TRBV9
cdr3_nt: TGTGCCAGCAGCCCCCGCGCAGGGACAAACACTGAAGCTTTCTTT
cdr3_aa: CASSPRAGTNTEAFF

d_call: NA
clone_size: NA
j_call: TRBJ2-3
v_call: TRBV7-4
cdr3_nt: TGTGCCAGCAGTGTCCCCTCTCATACGCAGTATTTT
cdr3_aa: CASSVPSHTQYF

d_call: TRBD2
clone_size: NA
j_call: TRBJ2-3
v_call: TRBV5-1
cdr3_nt: TGCGCCAGCAGCTTGGGGAGTAGCGGGGGCACAGATACGCAGTATTTT
cdr3_aa: CASSLGSSGGTDTQYF

d_call: TRBD1
clone_size: NA
j_call: TRBJ1-6
v_call: TRBV3-1/TRBV3-2
cdr3_nt: TGTGCCAGCAGTCGCTCGACAGGGGGCGGTTCACCCCTCCACTTT
cdr3_aa: CASSRSTGGGSPLHF

d_call: NA
clone_size: few
j_call: TRBJ2-3
v_call: TRBV25-1
cdr3_nt: TGTGCCAGCAGTCCCACAGGCCCTAGGAGCACAGATACGCAGTATTTT
cdr3_aa: CASSPTGPRSTDTQYF

d_call: NA
clone_size: once
j_call: TRBJ2-1
v_call: TRBV11-2
cdr3_nt: TGTGCCAGCAGCTCGGACAGATACAATGAGCAGTTCTTC
cdr3_aa: CASSSDRYNEQFF

d_call: TRBD1
clone_size: NA
j_call: TRBJ1-6
v_call: TRBV11-2
cdr3_nt: TGTGCCAGCAGCTCGGACAGGCTTTCACCCCTCCACTTT
cdr3_aa: CASSSDRLSPLHF

d_call: NA
clone_size: NA
j_call: TRBJ1-4
v_call: TRBV2
cdr3_nt: TGTGCCAGCCGCAGGGCAACTAATGAAAAACTGTTTTTT
cdr3_aa: CASRRATNEKLFF

d_call: TRBD1
clone_size: many
j_call: TRBJ1-1
v_call: TRBV27
cdr3_nt: TGTGCCAGCAGTTTAGGGTCCAGGGGGAAAGCTTTCTTT
cdr3_aa: CASSLGSRGKAFF

d_call: NA
clone_size: NA
j_call: TRBJ1-2
v_call: TRBV3-1/TRBV3-2
cdr3_nt: TGTGCCAGCGGGGGGGACTATGGCTACACCTTC
cdr3_aa: CASGGDYGYTF

d_call: TRBD1
clone_size: NA
j_call: TRBJ1-2
v_call: TRBV6-1
cdr3_nt: TGTGCCAGCAGTGAGGGGGGCAGGGGGTATGGCTACACCTTC
cdr3_aa: CASSEGGRGYGYTF

d_call: NA
clone_size: NA
j_call: TRBJ1-2
v_call: TRBV7-2
cdr3_nt: TGTGCCAGCAGCTCCCGAAGCGGGGGTGGCTACACCTTC
cdr3_aa: CASSSRSGGGYTF

d_call: TRBD1
clone_size: NA
j_call: TRBJ1-2
v_call: TRBV7-9
cdr3_nt: TGTGCCAGCAGCTGGCCAGGGGGAACGGGCTACACCTTC
cdr3_aa: CASSWPGGTGYTF

d_call: NA
clone_size: NA
j_call: TRBJ1-1
v_call: TRBV7-9
cdr3_nt: TGTGCCAGCAGCGTTAGGTGGGAGACTGAAGCTTTCTTT
cdr3_aa: CASSVRWETEAFF

d_call: NA
clone_size: NA
j_call: TRBJ1-2
v_call: TRBV14
cdr3_nt: TGTGCCAGCAGCCAAGCCGGGGGGCGAGGAGGCTACACCTTC
cdr3_aa: CASSQAGGRGGYTF

d_call: NA
clone_size: NA
j_call: TRBJ2-2
v_call: TRBV30
cdr3_nt: TGTGCCTGGAGTAGTAATACCGCAGCCGGGGAGCTGTTTTTT
cdr3_aa: CAWSSNTAAGELFF

d_call: NA
clone_size: NA
j_call: TRBJ2-7
v_call: TRBV9
cdr3_nt: TGTGCCAGCAGCCCCCTGGGGGGCTCCTACGAGCAGTACTTC
cdr3_aa: CASSPLGGSYEQYF

d_call: TRBD1
clone_size: NA
j_call: TRBJ2-7
v_call: TRBV7-2
cdr3_nt: TGTGCCAGCAGCTTAGCGGGACAGCAGCTCTACGAGCAGTACTTC
cdr3_aa: CASSLAGQQLYEQYF

d_call: TRBD1
clone_size: NA
j_call: TRBJ1-2
v_call: TRBV6-6
cdr3_nt: TGTGCCAGCAGTCCCCAACAGGGGATAGTAAACTATGGCTACACCTTC
cdr3_aa: CASSPQQGIVNYGYTF

d_call: NA
clone_size: NA
j_call: TRBJ2-3
v_call: TRBV5-1
cdr3_nt: TGCGCCAGCAGATGGGAAAGGGGGACAGATACGCAGTATTTT
cdr3_aa: CASRWERGTDTQYF

d_call: TRBD2
clone_size: few
j_call: TRBJ2-7
v_call: TRBV2
cdr3_nt: TGTGCCAGCAGTGACGGGACTAGCGGCGACGAGCAGTACTTC
cdr3_aa: CASSDGTSGDEQYF

d_call: TRBD1
clone_size: NA
j_call: TRBJ1-1
v_call: TRBV7-2
cdr3_nt: TGTGCCAGCAGCTACCGACAGGGGGGAAGCACTGAAGCTTTCTTT
cdr3_aa: CASSYRQGGSTEAFF

d_call: NA
clone_size: NA
j_call: TRBJ1-6
v_call: TRBV5-6
cdr3_nt: TGTGCCAGCAGCTTTGGGGGCGGGGGTTCCTATAATTCACCCCTCCACTTT
cdr3_aa: CASSFGGGGSYNSPLHF

d_call: TRBD1
clone_size: few
j_call: TRBJ1-2
v_call: TRBV24-1
cdr3_nt: TGTGCCACCAGTGATTGGACAGGGGAGCGTGGCTACACCTTC
cdr3_aa: CATSDWTGERGYTF

d_call: TRBD2
clone_size: NA
j_call: TRBJ2-2
v_call: TRBV11-1
cdr3_nt: TGTGCCAGCAGCTTAGGGGACTATAACACCGGGGAGCTGTTTTTT
cdr3_aa: CASSLGDYNTGELFF

d_call: NA
clone_size: NA
j_call: TRBJ2-7
v_call: TRBV5-1
cdr3_nt: TGCGCCAGCAGCTTGGGTGCGTACGAGCAGTACTTC
cdr3_aa: CASSLGAYEQYF

d_call: TRBD1
clone_size: NA
j_call: TRBJ1-2
v_call: TRBV25-1
cdr3_nt: TGTGCCAGCAGTGTCCCCGGGACAGCCTATGGCTACACCTTC
cdr3_aa: CASSVPGTAYGYTF

d_call: NA
clone_size: NA
j_call: TRBJ1-3
v_call: TRBV19
cdr3_nt: TGTGCCAGTATGGAGGGCAGCAGTGTCTCTGGAAACACCATATATTTT
cdr3_aa: CASMEGSSVSGNTIYF

d_call: NA
clone_size: NA
j_call: TRBJ1-1
v_call: TRBV19
cdr3_nt: TGTGCCAGTAGTATAAAGGTGCGGGATGTTCGGGGCACTGAAGCTTTCTTT
cdr3_aa: CASSIKVRDVRGTEAFF

d_call: NA
clone_size: NA
j_call: TRBJ1-2
v_call: TRBV12-3/TRBV12-4
cdr3_nt: TGTGCCAGCAGTTTATCCGGGGGCTATGGCTACACCTTC
cdr3_aa: CASSLSGGYGYTF

d_call: NA
clone_size: NA
j_call: TRBJ2-2
v_call: TRBV28
cdr3_nt: TGTGCCAGCGCTGGGGCAGGGTGGACCGGGGAGCTGTTTTTT
cdr3_aa: CASAGAGWTGELFF

d_call: NA
clone_size: NA
j_call: TRBJ1-5
v_call: TRBV19
cdr3_nt: TGTGCCAGTAGTATAATCGGGGGGCGATTAGATCAGCCCCAGCATTTT
cdr3_aa: CASSIIGGRLDQPQHF

d_call: NA
clone_size: once
j_call: TRBJ2-4
v_call: TRBV7-2
cdr3_nt: TGTGCCAGCAGCCCAGGCGTCGACAGACAAGCCAAAAACATTCAGTACTTC
cdr3_aa: CASSPGVDRQAKNIQYF

d_call: TRBD1
clone_size: NA
j_call: TRBJ2-2
v_call: TRBV5-4
cdr3_nt: TGTGCCAGCAGCTTGCCGCCGGGACAGGGGCCGAACACCGGGGAGCTGTTTTTT
cdr3_aa: CASSLPPGQGPNTGELFF

d_call: TRBD2
clone_size: medium-sized
j_call: TRBJ2-7
v_call: TRBV28
cdr3_nt: TGTGCCACCTCGGGAGGAACCTACGAGCAGTACTTC
cdr3_aa: CATSGGTYEQYF

d_call: TRBD1
clone_size: few
j_call: TRBJ1-2
v_call: TRBV10-2
cdr3_nt: TGCGCCAGCATTCCATTCCGGGACAGTGGCTATGGCTACACCTTC
cdr3_aa: CASIPFRDSGYGYTF

d_call: NA
clone_size: NA
j_call: TRBJ1-2
v_call: TRBV6-2/TRBV6-3
cdr3_nt: TGTGCCAGCAGTTTGTCCGGGGTCCCTAACTATGGCTACACCTTC
cdr3_aa: CASSLSGVPNYGYTF

d_call: TRBD1
clone_size: once
j_call: TRBJ2-5
v_call: TRBV5-1
cdr3_nt: TGCGCCAGCAGCCCGGGACAGAGCTATGAAGGGGAGACCCAGTACTTC
cdr3_aa: CASSPGQSYEGETQYF

d_call: NA
clone_size: NA
j_call: TRBJ2-1
v_call: TRBV6-5
cdr3_nt: TGTGCCAGCACTGGGGGGTACGAGCAGTTCTTC
cdr3_aa: CASTGGYEQFF

d_call: TRBD2
clone_size: once
j_call: TRBJ2-1
v_call: TRBV7-9
cdr3_nt: TGTGCCAGCAGCTTTATGAGAACGGGGGGCTACAATGAGCAGTTCTTC
cdr3_aa: CASSFMRTGGYNEQFF

d_call: NA
clone_size: few
j_call: TRBJ1-2
v_call: TRBV4-1
cdr3_nt: TGCGCCAGCAGCCAAGTTCGAAAGCGAGACTATGGCTACACCTTC
cdr3_aa: CASSQVRKRDYGYTF

d_call: NA
clone_size: NA
j_call: TRBJ1-1
v_call: TRBV19
cdr3_nt: TGTGCCAGTAGCCAGGGGTGGGAGACTGAAGCTTTCTTT
cdr3_aa: CASSQGWETEAFF